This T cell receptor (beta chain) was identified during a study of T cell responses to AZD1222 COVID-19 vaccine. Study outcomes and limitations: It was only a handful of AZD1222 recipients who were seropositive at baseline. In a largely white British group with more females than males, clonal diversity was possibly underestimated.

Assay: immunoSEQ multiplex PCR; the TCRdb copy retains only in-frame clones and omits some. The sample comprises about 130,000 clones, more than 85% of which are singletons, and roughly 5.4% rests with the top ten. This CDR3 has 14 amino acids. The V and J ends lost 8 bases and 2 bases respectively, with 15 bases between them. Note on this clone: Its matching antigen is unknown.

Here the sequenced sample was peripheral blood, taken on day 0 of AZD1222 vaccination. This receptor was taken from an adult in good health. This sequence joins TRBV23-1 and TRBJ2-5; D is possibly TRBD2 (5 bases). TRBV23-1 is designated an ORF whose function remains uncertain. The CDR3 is CASASWGVQETQYF. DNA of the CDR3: TGCGCCAGCGCATCTTGGGGAGTACAAGAGACCCAGTACTTC.